This T cell receptor (beta chain) was sequenced during a study of blood T cell repertoires in COVID-19. In the study overall: Samples representing acute and convalescent COVID-19 were sourced from the United States, Italy and Spain. T cells, B-cell-depleted T cells, or PBMCs supplied cDNA or gDNA.

The authors' processing: Quantification of nucleated cells was approximated via reference gene primer amplification. This table comes from immunoSEQ multiplex PCR, and its TCRdb copy is limited to in-frame clones, with some not included. Clonal size and the V and J genes are those of that table, whereas D and trimming came from the DNA. Of fewer than 300,000 clones listed, around 83% are singletons. Participants in the exposed group had met a COVID-19 case in the 2 weeks before joining the study. The CDR3 has 15 residues. V was trimmed by 7 bases and J by 0 bases, leaving 15 bases between them. Germline loops: CDR1 SEHNR, CDR2 FQNEAQ (reference sequence).

This clonotype was sampled from a man between 35 and 55 years old who had been exposed to COVID-19. The sample was PBMCs or T cells enriched from blood (not recorded which). The rearrangement links TRBV7-9 to TRBJ1-1; unclear D gene. CDR3 nucleotide sequence: TGTGCCAGCACCCCGAACGATCCTATGAACACTGAAGCTTTCTTT. Translated: CASTPNDPMNTEAFF.